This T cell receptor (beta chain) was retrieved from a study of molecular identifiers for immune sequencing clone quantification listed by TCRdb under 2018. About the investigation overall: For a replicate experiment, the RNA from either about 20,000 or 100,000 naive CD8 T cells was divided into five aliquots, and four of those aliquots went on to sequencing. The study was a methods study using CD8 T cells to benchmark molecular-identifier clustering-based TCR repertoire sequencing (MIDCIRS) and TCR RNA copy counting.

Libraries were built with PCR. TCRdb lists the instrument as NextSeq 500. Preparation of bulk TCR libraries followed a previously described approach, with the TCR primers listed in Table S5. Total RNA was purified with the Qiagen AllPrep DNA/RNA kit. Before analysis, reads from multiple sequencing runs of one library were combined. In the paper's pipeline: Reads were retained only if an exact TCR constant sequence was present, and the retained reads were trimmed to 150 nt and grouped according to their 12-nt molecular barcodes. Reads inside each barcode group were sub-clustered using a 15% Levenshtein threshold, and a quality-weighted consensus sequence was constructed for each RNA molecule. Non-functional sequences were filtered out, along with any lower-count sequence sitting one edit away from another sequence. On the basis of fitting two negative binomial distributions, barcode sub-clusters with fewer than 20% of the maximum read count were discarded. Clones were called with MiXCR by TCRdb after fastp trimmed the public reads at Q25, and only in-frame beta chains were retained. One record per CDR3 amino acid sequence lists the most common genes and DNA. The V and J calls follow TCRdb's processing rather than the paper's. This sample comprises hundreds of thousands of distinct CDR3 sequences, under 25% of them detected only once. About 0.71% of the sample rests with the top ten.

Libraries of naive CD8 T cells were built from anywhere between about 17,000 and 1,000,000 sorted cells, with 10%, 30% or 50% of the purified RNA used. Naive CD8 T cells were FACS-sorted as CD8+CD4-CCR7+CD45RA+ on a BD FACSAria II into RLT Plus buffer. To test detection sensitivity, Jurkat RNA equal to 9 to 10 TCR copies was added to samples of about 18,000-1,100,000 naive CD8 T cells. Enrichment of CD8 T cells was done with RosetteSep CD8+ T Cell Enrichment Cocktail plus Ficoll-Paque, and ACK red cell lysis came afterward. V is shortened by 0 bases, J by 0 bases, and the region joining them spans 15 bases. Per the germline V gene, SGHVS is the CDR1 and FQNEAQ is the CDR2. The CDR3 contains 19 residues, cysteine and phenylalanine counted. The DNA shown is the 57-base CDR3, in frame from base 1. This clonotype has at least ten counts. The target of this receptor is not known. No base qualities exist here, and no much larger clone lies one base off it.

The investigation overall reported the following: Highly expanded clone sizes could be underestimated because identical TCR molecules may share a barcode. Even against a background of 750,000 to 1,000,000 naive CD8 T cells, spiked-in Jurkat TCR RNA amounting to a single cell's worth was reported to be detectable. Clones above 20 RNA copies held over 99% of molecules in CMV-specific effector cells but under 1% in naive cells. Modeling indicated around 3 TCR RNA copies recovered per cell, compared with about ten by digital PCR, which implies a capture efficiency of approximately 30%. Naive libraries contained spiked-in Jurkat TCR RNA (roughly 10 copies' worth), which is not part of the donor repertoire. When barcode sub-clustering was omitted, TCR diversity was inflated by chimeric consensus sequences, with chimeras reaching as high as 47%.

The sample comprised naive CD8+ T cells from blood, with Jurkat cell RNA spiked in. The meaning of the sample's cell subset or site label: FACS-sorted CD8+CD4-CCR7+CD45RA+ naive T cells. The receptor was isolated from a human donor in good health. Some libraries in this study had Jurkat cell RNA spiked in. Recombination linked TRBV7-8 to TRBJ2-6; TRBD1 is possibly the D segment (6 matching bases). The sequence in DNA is TGTGCCAGCAGCTTAGCGCCAAGGGACATGAGCTCTGGGGCCAACGTCCTGACTTTC. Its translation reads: CASSLAPRDMSSGANVLTF.